This T cell receptor beta chain was documented in a study of graft-versus-host responses after intestinal transplantation. Sequenced by immunoSEQ multiplex PCR; TCRdb stores in-frame clones only, minus some. The sample shows some 86,000 clones, about 88% of them seen only once. As regards this clone: The antigen remains undetermined.

The V gene lost 2 bases and the J gene lost 9 bases, with 7 bases spanning the gap. Germline V gives CDR1 SGHTA, CDR2 FQGNSA. The CDR3 totals 12 residues. This clonotype was sampled from a human donor who was the organ donor for an intestinal transplant. The chain joins TRBV7-2 to TRBJ2-2; no clear D gene. The material sequenced was unstimulated CD4+ T cells sorted from spleen or lymph node cells, taken before transplant. The CDR3: CASSLQFRELFF. The CDR3 DNA reads TGTGCCAGCAGCTTACAGTTCAGGGAGCTGTTTTTT.